Listed here are 18 T cell receptor beta chains from one sample, sequenced in a study of blood T cell repertoires in COVID-19. Some clones are missing from TCRdb's copy, which holds only in-frame ones; the method was immunoSEQ multiplex PCR. The sample includes 60,000 to 70,000 clones, around 92% seen only once; the top ten take around 13%. Sequencing was performed on peripheral blood. The receptors derive from a human donor with active COVID-19. The donor label of this sample is uncertain.

The chain combines TRBV29-1 with TRBJ2-1; no definite D call. Germline V gene lookup returns CDR1 SQVTM and CDR2 ANQGSEA. Between the trimmed V and J ends, which lost 0 bases and 6 bases, there was a span of 12 bases. This CDR3 spans 14 amino acids. CDR3 bases: TGCAGCGTTGAAGAGGGCGTCACGAGCAATGAGCAGTTCTTC. Translated, it gives CSVEEGVTSNEQFF.

The chain links TRBV5-1 to TRBJ2-7; 11 bases are shared with TRBD2. V was pared by 4 bases and J by 5 bases, with 5 bases of the junction left unmatched. Germline CDR1 and CDR2: SGHRS and YFSETQ. CDR3 length equals 14 residues. The DNA for the CDR3 is TGCGCCAGCAGCCAGGGACTAGCGGCAGACGAGCAGTACTTC. Residues: CASSQGLAADEQYF.

The CDR3 loop is CASNFQGDSPLHF. The DNA of the CDR3 is TGTGCCAGCAATTTTCAAGGGGATTCACCCCTCCACTTT. This sequence joins TRBV5-5 and TRBJ1-6, with a weak D call TRBD1 (5 bases). The V and J ends lost 6 bases and 8 bases respectively, with 12 bases between them. This CDR3 comprises 13 residues. Germline values: CDR1 SGHKS, CDR2 YYEKEE (reference sequence).

V and J are TRBV27 and TRBJ2-1; 12 bases fit TRBD2. V dropped 6 bases and J dropped 6; count of bases not matched to a gene: 9. The germline gives CDR1 MNHEY, CDR2 SMNVEV (reference sequence). The CDR3 is made up of 16 amino acids. This chain's CDR3 is CASSVGASGRVNEQFF. In DNA, the CDR3 is TGTGCCAGCAGCGTTGGGGCTAGCGGGAGGGTCAATGAGCAGTTCTTC.

J is TRBJ2-7 and V is TRBV6-2 or TRBV6-3; D unresolved. The germline V and J ends were trimmed by 6 bases and 3 bases, with 9 bases remaining between them. Germline lookup yields CDR1 MNHEY and CDR2 SVGEGT. This CDR3 contains 12 residues. In DNA form, the CDR3 reads TGTGCCAGCAGCCAAGACAACTACGAGCAGTACTTC. Its protein product is CASSQDNYEQYF.

V gene TRBV18 combines with J gene TRBJ1-6; perhaps TRBD1 as D (6 bases). The CDR3 contains 17 residues. The V end was cut by 2 bases, the J end by 7 bases, with 18 bases between. From germline, CDR1 is KGHSH and CDR2 LQKENI. CDR3 loop: CASSPIPADRPNSPLHF. The CDR3 nucleotides are TGTGCCAGCTCACCAATCCCCGCAGACAGGCCGAATTCACCCCTCCACTTT.

CDR3 DNA: TGTGCCAGCAGCTCTCGGGGGGGGGAACAGCCCGAGCAGTACTTC. Amino acids: CASSSRGGEQPEQYF. The chain joins TRBV5-4 to TRBJ2-7, with 8 bases identical to TRBD2. Germline CDR1 reads SGHNT; CDR2 reads YYREEE (reference sequence). V trimming: 3 bases; J trimming: 6 bases; junction bases outside the gene matches: 11. This CDR3 has 15 residues.

The chain carries TRBV6-2 or TRBV6-3 and TRBJ2-7, with D possibly TRBD2 on 6 matching bases. CDR3 size: 14 residues. Germline loops: CDR1 MNHEY, CDR2 SVGEGT. The V end lost 0 bases, the J end lost 7 bases, and 13 bases lay between the germline ends. CDR3 DNA sequence: TGTGCCAGCAGTTACTCGATGGGGGGAGGTGAGCAGTACTTC. It codes for CASSYSMGGGEQYF.

The V call is TRBV7-3, the J call TRBJ1-1, with TRBD1 identical over 9 bases. After removal of 6 bases from V and 4 bases from J, the junction contained 3 bases not matched to a gene. Per germline, CDR1 SGHTA and CDR2 FQGTGA. The CDR3 extends over 13 amino acids. CDR3 loop: CASRPTGGTEAFF. In DNA, the CDR3 is TGTGCCAGCAGGCCGACAGGGGGCACTGAAGCTTTCTTT. The full variable domain, rest sourced from reference TRBV7-3 and TRBJ1-1, is GAGVSQTPSNKVTEKGKYVELRCDPISGHTALYWYRQSLGQGPEFLIYFQGTGAADDSGLPNDRFFAVRPEGSVSTLKIQRTERGDSAVYLCASRPTGGTEAFFGQGTRLTVV.

The table lists this clone with a few counts. The chain employs TRBV28 and TRBJ1-2; no definite D call. In germline, CDR1 is MDHEN, CDR2 SYDVKM. The CDR3 is 13 amino acids. Between the trimmed V and J ends, which lost 7 bases and 9 bases, there was a span of 18 bases. For the CDR3, the DNA is TGTGCCAGCACCTTATCCCAGCATGGGCGCTACACCTTC. This sequence encodes CASTLSQHGRYTF.

The chain combines TRBV28 with TRBJ2-7; 9 positions match TRBD1. J gave up 11 bases and V 6 bases, and 11 bases lay outside the gene matches. CDR3 length: 13 residues. Germline CDR1 is MDHEN and CDR2 is SYDVKM. DNA for the CDR3: TGTGCCAGCAGAGTCCCGGGACAGGGAGGGGAGTACTTC. This codes for CASRVPGQGGEYF.

This sequence joins TRBV7-2 and TRBJ1-5; no definite D call. V lost 3 bases to trimming and J lost 0 bases, with 9 bases between them. This CDR3 is built from 15 residues. Germline V lookup: CDR1 SGHTA, CDR2 FQGNSA. The CDR3 spells CASSLGRHSNQPQHF. CDR3 nucleotide sequence: TGTGCCAGCAGCTTGGGCCGACATAGCAATCAGCCCCAGCATTTT.

The chain has TRBV5-5 and TRBJ1-2, with 7 positions matching TRBD1. The CDR3 is made up of 15 amino acids. Trimming at V came to 4 bases and at J to 0 bases, leaving 6 bases not matched to a gene. CDR1 is SGHKS, CDR2 YYEKEE, per germline (reference sequence). Here the CDR3 reads CASSLQGLTNYGYTF. CDR3 coding DNA: TGTGCCAGCAGCCTACAGGGGCTAACTAACTATGGCTACACCTTC.

CDR3 protein: CASSLSSDYGYTF. CDR3 DNA: TGTGCCAGCAGTTTGAGTAGCGACTATGGCTACACCTTC. The chain joins TRBV28 to TRBJ1-2; no firm D call. V lost 3 bases to trimming and J lost 3 bases, with 8 bases between them. Per germline, CDR1 MDHEN and CDR2 SYDVKM. This CDR3 spans 13 amino acids.

The chain uses TRBV5-1 and TRBJ1-6; TRBD1 matches 7 bases. Trimming cost V 4 bases and J 5 bases; bases outside gene matches: 3. The CDR3 sequence is 14 residues long. Germline-derived CDR1 and CDR2 are SGHRS and YFSETQ. CDR3 in amino acids: CASSLTGNNSPLHF. CDR3 in DNA: TGCGCCAGCAGCCTGACAGGGAATAATTCACCCCTCCACTTT.

The chain carries TRBV15 and TRBJ1-1; tentative D call: TRBD1 (5 bases). V lost 3 bases and J lost 4, with 12 bases in between. The germline gives CDR1 LNHNV, CDR2 YYDKDF (reference sequence). The length of the CDR3 is 14 residues. As DNA, the CDR3 is TGTGCCACCAGCAGGCATGGGGGGGGCACTGAAGCTTTCTTT. Its translation: CATSRHGGGTEAFF.

The V call is TRBV18, the J call TRBJ2-5; possible D gene TRBD1, 5 bases. The germline CDR1 and CDR2 sequences are KGHSH and LQKENI. The CDR3 contains 13 residues. V lost 6 bases and J lost 2, with 10 bases in between. The CDR3 DNA reads as TGTGCCAGCTCGACGACAGATCAAGAGACCCAGTACTTC. It is translated as CASSTTDQETQYF.

This chain connects TRBV7-8 to TRBJ2-1, with D possibly being TRBD1 (7 bases). V shed 5 bases and J shed 9 bases, with 11 bases lying between them. The CDR3 length is 12 residues. Germline values: CDR1 SGHVS, CDR2 FQNEAQ. The CDR3 spells CASSRQGGEQFF. CDR3 coding DNA: TGTGCCAGCAGCCGACAGGGAGGTGAGCAGTTCTTC. Full variable domain (rest looked up from reference TRBV7-8 and TRBJ2-1): GAGVSQSPRYKVAKRGQDVALRCDPISGHVSLFWYQQALGQGPEFLTYFQNEAQLDKSGLPSDRFFAERPEGSVSTLKIQRTQQEDSAVYLCASSRQGGEQFFGPGTRLTVL.